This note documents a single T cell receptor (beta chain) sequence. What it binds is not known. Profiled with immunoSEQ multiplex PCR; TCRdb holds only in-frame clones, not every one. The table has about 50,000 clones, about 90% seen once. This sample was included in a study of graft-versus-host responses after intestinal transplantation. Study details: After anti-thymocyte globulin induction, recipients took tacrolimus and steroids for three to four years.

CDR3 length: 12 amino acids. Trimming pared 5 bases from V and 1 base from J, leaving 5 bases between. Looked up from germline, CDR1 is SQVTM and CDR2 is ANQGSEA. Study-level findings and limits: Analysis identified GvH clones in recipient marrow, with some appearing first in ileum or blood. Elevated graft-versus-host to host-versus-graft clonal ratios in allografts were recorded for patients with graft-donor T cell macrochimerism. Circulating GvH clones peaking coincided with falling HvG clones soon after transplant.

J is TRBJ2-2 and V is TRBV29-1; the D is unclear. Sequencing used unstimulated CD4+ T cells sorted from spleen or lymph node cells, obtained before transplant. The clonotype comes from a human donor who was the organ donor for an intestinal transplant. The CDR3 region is CSVRGNTGELFF. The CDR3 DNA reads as TGCAGCGTTAGAGGGAACACCGGGGAGCTGTTTTTT.